Listed here are 3 T cell receptor beta chains from one sample, sequenced in a study of vaccination and CD4 T cells after COVID-19. The Oncomine TCR Beta short-read assay sequenced DNA from cultured CD4+ T cells. From the PCR reads, TCRdb called clonotypes with MiXCR, one entry per CDR3 protein. Of roughly 20,000 distinct CDR3 sequences in the sample, less than 50% were seen once. Treatment indicated: approximately 9-day PBMC culture with coronavirus spike peptide pools or control peptides (ViraFEST assay). These receptors are not linked to any known antigen. Sequencing was carried out using CD4+ T cells from blood, cultured in vitro. The receptors stem from a human donor who had recovered from COVID-19.

The gene calls are TRBV28 and TRBJ1-4, with no clear D. V was trimmed by 6 bases and J by 4 bases, leaving 6 bases between them. CDR1 is MDHEN and CDR2 is SYDVKM in the germline V gene. The CDR3 is made up of 12 amino acids. The CDR3 spells CASSGGNEKLFF. The CDR3 bases are TGTGCCAGCAGCGGTGGTAATGAAAAACTGTTTTTT.

The chain recombines TRBV11-2 with TRBJ2-3; D ambiguous. V was trimmed by 5 bases and J by 4 bases, leaving 7 bases between them. This CDR3 has 12 amino acids. Looked up from germline, CDR1 is SGHAT and CDR2 is FQNNGV. The CDR3 region has the DNA TGTGCCAGCAGCCTCAGAGCAGATACGCAGTATTTT. Amino acids: CASSLRADTQYF.

As for this clonotype: The germline gene is not matched at one end of the junction; a read error may be the cause. The V gene is TRBV6-2 or TRBV6-3, the J gene TRBJ1-3, with 7 bases identical to TRBD1. The CDR3 extends over 12 amino acids. Germline values: CDR1 MNHEY, CDR2 SVGEGT. The CDR3 spells CASSKPGQSHRF. Written as DNA, the CDR3 is TGTGCCAGCAGTAAGCCGGGACAGTCTCACCGTTTT.